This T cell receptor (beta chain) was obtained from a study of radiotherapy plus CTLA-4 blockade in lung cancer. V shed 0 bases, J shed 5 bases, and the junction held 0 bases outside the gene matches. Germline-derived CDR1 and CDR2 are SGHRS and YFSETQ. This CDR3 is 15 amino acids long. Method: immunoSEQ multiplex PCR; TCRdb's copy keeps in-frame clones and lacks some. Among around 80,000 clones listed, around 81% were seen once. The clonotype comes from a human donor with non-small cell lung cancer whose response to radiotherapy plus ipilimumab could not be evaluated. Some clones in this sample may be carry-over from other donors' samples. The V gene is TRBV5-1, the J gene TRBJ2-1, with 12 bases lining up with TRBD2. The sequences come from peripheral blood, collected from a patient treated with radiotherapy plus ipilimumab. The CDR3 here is CASSLGLAGDNEQFF. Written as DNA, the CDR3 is TGCGCCAGCAGCTTGGGACTAGCGGGGGACAATGAGCAGTTCTTC.